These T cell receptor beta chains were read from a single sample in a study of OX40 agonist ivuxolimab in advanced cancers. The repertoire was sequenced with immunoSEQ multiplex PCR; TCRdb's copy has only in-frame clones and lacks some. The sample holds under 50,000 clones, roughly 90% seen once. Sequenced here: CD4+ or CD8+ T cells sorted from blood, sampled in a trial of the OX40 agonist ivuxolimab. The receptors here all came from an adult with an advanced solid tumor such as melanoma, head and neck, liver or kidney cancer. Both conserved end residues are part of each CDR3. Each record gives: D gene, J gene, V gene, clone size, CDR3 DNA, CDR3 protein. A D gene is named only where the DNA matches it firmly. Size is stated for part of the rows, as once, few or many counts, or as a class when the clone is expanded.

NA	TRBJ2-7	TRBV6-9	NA	TGTGCCAGCAGCCACAGGGTGGCCGAGCAGTACTTC	CASSHRVAEQYF
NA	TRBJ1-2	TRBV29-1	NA	TGCAGCGTTGGTTTCGAGGGCTATGGCTACACCTTC	CSVGFEGYGYTF
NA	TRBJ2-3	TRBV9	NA	TGTGCCAGCAGCTTCTTGACGGGTACGCAGTATTTT	CASSFLTGTQYF
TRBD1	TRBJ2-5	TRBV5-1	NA	TGCGCCAGCAGCTTCTCCGGGACAGGGGGTTATGAGACCCAGTACTTC	CASSFSGTGGYETQYF
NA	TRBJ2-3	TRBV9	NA	TGTGCCAGCAGGGTCCGCCCGGGTGGGGGTGGCACAGATACGCAGTATTTT	CASRVRPGGGGTDTQYF
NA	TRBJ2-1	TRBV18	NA	TGTGCCAGCTCACCACCGGGGGCCTCCTACAATGAGCAGTTCTTC	CASSPPGASYNEQFF
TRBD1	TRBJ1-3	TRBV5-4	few	TGTGCCAGCAGACCGGGACAGGGAAAAGCTGGAAACACCATATATTTT	CASRPGQGKAGNTIYF
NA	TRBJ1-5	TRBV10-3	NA	TGTGCCATCAGTGAGAATAGCAATCAGCCCCAGCATTTT	CAISENSNQPQHF
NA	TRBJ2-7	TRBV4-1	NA	TGCGCCAGCAGCCAAGCTGACAGGATCTACGAGCAGTACTTC	CASSQADRIYEQYF
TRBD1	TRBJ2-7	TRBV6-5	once	TGTGCCAGCAGTTACACAGGGACAGGGGTTTATGAGCAGTACTTC	CASSYTGTGVYEQYF
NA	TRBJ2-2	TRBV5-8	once	TGTGCCAGCAGCTTGAGATCTAGGAACACCGGGGAGCTGTTTTTT	CASSLRSRNTGELFF
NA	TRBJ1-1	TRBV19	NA	TGTGCCAGTAAAAGGTCGAGCACTGAAGCTTTCTTT	CASKRSSTEAFF
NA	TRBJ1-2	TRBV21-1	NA	TGTGCCAGCAGCACTCTGGACAGGGTGAGGAATGGCTACACCTTC	CASSTLDRVRNGYTF
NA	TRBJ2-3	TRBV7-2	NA	TGTGCCAGCAGCTTAGAGGGGGATGGATACCCGAGAGGAGATACGCAGTATTTT	CASSLEGDGYPRGDTQYF
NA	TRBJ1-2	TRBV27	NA	TGTGCCAGCAGTTTGCGAGGGAGCGGCTACACCTTC	CASSLRGSGYTF
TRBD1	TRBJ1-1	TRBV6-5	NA	TGTGCCAGCAGTTCGGGGACAGGGGGCGCTTACACTGAAGCTTTCTTT	CASSSGTGGAYTEAFF
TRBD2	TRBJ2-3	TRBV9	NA	TGTGCCAGCAGTGAGCAACTAGCGGGGGGGGCGGATACGCAGTATTTT	CASSEQLAGGADTQYF
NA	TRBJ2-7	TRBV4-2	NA	TGTGCCAGCAGCCCACAGGGTCTAGGCGAGCAGTACTTC	CASSPQGLGEQYF
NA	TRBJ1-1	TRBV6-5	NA	TGTGCCAGCAGTCCAGAAAGACTGAACACTGAAGCTTTCTTT	CASSPERLNTEAFF
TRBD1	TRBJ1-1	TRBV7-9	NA	TGTGCCAGCAGCCGACAGGGGATTAACACTGAAGCTTTCTTT	CASSRQGINTEAFF
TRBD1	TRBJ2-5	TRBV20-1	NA	TGCAGTGCTCTCAGACAGGGCCAGTACTTC	CSALRQGQYF
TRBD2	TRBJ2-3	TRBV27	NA	TGTGCCAGCAGTTTAAAACGACTAGCGGGGGTTTCTAGCACAGATACGCAGTATTTT	CASSLKRLAGVSSTDTQYF
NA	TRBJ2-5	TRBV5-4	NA	TGTGCCAGCAGCTTGGTCAGGGAAGAGACCCAGTACTTC	CASSLVREETQYF
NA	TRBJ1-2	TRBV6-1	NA	TGTGCCAGCAGTGAAGTGGGGACGAAGGACTACACCTTC	CASSEVGTKDYTF
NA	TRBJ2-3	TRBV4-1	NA	TGCGCCAGCAGCCAAGATAGGGGAGCGGTCGATACGCAGTATTTT	CASSQDRGAVDTQYF
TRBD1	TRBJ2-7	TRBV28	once	TGTGCCAGCCTTGCAACCGGGACAGCACTCTACGAGCAGTACTTC	CASLATGTALYEQYF
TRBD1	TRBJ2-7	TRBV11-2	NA	TGTGCCAGCAGCGGTTTAAGGGGGCCTTCCTACGAGCAGTACTTC	CASSGLRGPSYEQYF
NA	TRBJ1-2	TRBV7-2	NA	TGTGCCAGCAGCTTAGCTGAGGACTCCTATAACTATGGCTACACCTTC	CASSLAEDSYNYGYTF
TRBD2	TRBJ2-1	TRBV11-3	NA	TGTGCCAGCAGCCCCAAAATAAGAGCGGGATTCTCCTACAATGAGCAGTTCTTC	CASSPKIRAGFSYNEQFF
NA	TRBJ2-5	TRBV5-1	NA	TGCGCCAGCAGCAAACAGGGACAAGAGACCCAGTACTTC	CASSKQGQETQYF
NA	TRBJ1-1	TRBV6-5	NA	TGTGCCAGCAGGCGCAACAGGGAACCCAACACTGAAGCTTTCTTT	CASRRNREPNTEAFF
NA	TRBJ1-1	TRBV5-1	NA	TGCGCCAGCAGCTCCGGATTGACAGCTACCATGAACACTGAAGCTTTCTTT	CASSSGLTATMNTEAFF
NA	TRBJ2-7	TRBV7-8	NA	TGTGCCAGCAGATTACCCTCAGGGAACGAGCAGTACTTC	CASRLPSGNEQYF
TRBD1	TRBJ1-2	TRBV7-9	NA	TGTGCCAGCAGCAGGGGACAGGAGGGGGACTATGGCTACACCTTC	CASSRGQEGDYGYTF
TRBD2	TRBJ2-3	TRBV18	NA	TGTGCCAGCTCACCACCTAGCGGGAGAACCCGAACAGATACGCAGTATTTT	CASSPPSGRTRTDTQYF
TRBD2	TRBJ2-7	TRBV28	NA	TGTGCCAGCAAGCCAGGGACTAGCGGGTACGAGCAGTACTTC	CASKPGTSGYEQYF
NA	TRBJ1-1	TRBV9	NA	TGTGCCAGCAGCCCACAACCGGGGGCTGAAGCTTTCTTT	CASSPQPGAEAFF